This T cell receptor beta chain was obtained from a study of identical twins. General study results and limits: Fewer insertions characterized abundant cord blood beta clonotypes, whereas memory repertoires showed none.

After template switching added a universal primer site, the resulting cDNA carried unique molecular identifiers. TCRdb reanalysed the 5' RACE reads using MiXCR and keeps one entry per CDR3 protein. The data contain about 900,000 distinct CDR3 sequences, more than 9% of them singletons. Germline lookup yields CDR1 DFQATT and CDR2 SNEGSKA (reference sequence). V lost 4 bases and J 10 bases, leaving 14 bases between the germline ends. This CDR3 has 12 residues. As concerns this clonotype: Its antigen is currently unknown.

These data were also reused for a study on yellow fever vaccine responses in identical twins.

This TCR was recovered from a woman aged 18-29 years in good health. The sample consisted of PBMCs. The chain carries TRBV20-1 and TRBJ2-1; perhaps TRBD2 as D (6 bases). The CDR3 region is CSATEGFIEQFF. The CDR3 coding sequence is TGCAGTGCTACGGAGGGCTTCATCGAGCAGTTCTTC.